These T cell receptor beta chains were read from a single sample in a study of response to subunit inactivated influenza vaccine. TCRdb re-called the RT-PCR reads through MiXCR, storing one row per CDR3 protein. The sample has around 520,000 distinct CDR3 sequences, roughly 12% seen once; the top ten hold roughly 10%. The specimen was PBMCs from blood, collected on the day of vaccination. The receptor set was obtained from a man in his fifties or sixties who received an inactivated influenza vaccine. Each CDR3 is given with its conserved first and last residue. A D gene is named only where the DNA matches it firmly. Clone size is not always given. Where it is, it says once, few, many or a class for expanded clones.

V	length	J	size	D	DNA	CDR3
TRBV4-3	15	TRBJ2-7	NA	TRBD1	TGCGCCAGCAGCCAGCAGACAGGGAGCCTCTACGAGCAGTACTTC	CASSQQTGSLYEQYF
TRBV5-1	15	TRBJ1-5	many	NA	TGCGCCAGCAGCTTGGAGGGGGGGTCGGGTCAGCCCCAGCATTTT	CASSLEGGSGQPQHF
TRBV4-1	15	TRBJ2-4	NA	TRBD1	TGCGCCAGCAGCCATCCGGGACAGGGGGCGGTCATTCAGTACTTC	CASSHPGQGAVIQYF
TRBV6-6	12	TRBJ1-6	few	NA	TGTGCCAGCAGTAACGGGCCAGCGCCCCTCCACTTT	CASSNGPAPLHF
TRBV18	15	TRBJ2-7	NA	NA	TGTGCCAGCTCACCACCAGGGGTTGAATCCTACGAGCAGTACTTC	CASSPPGVESYEQYF
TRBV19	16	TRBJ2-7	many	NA	TGTGCCAGTAGTAGATCCGGGACAATACCTTCGTACGAGCAGTACTTC	CASSRSGTIPSYEQYF
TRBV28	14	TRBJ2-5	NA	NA	TGTGCCAGCAGTTTAGGAACTCATTCCCGGACCCAGTACTTC	CASSLGTHSRTQYF
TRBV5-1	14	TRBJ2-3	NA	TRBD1	TGCGCCAGCAGCGTCGGACAGGTCACAGATACGCAGTATTTT	CASSVGQVTDTQYF
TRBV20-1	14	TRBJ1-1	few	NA	TGCAGTGCTCTTGGACAGACTGTGAACACTGAAGCTTTCTTT	CSALGQTVNTEAFF
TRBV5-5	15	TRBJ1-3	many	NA	TGTGCCAGCAGCTTGGGAGGGTTCCTTGGAAACACCATATATTTT	CASSLGGFLGNTIYF
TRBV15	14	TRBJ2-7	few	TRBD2	TGTGCCACCAGCATGCAGCGGGGGAACTACGAGCAGTACTTC	CATSMQRGNYEQYF
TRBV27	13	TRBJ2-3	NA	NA	TGTGCCAGCAGTTTATCAAGGGATAGAACGCAGTATTTT	CASSLSRDRTQYF
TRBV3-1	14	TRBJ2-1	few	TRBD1	TGTGCCAGCAGCCAAGCTAGGGACAGTAATGAGCAGTTCTTC	CASSQARDSNEQFF
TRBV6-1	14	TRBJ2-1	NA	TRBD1	TGTGCCAGCATGCCGGGACAGGGGGCAGGTGAGCAGTTCTTC	CASMPGQGAGEQFF
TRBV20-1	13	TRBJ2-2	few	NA	TGCAGTGCTAGGAGTACGAACACCGGGGAGCTGTTTTTT	CSARSTNTGELFF
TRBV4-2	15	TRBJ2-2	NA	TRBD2	TGTGCCAGCAGCCAAGGACTAGCCAGGGCCGGGGAGCTGTTTTTT	CASSQGLARAGELFF
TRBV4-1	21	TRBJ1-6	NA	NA	TGCGCCAGCAGCCAATTTGGAGGGAGGGATGGCAGGGGATTTTATAATTCACCCCTCCACTTT	CASSQFGGRDGRGFYNSPLHF
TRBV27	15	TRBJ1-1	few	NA	TGTGCCAGCAGTTTATCTCAGGCGTCGGGCACTGAAGCTTTCTTT	CASSLSQASGTEAFF
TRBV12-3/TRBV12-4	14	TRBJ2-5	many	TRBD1	TGTGCCAGCAGTACCAGACAGGGAATGGAGACCCAGTACTTC	CASSTRQGMETQYF
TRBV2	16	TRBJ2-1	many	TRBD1	TGTGCCAGCAGTGATCGTGGGACAGGAAGCTACAATGAGCAGTTCTTC	CASSDRGTGSYNEQFF
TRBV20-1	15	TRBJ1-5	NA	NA	TGCAGTGCTAGAGGAAGGGGCAGGCCTAATCAGCCCCAGCATTTT	CSARGRGRPNQPQHF
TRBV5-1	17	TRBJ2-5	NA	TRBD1	TGCGCCAGCAGCTTGGTTTACCGGACAGGGGAAAAAGAGACCCAGTACTTC	CASSLVYRTGEKETQYF
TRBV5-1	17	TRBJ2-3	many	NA	TGCGCCAGCAGCTTGTATGGCGGGGCAGGGTCTACAGATACGCAGTATTTT	CASSLYGGAGSTDTQYF
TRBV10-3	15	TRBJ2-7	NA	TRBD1	TGTGCCATCAGTGGTCAGACAGGGGGGAAGCGCGAGCAGTACTTC	CAISGQTGGKREQYF
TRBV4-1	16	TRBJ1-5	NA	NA	TGCGCCAGCAGCCAAGGAGTGGCGAGGAGCAATCAGCCCCAGCATTTT	CASSQGVARSNQPQHF
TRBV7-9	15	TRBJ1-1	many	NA	TGTGCCAGCAGCTTAGCGCGGTCCGGGTACACTGAAGCTTTCTTT	CASSLARSGYTEAFF
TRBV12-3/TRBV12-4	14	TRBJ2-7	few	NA	TGTGCCAAACCGTGGAGGGGGCGCTCCTACGAGCAGTACTTC	CAKPWRGRSYEQYF
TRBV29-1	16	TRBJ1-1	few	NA	TGCAGCGCCTTATGGACATCGGCGACGGCGAACACTGAAGCTTTCTTT	CSALWTSATANTEAFF
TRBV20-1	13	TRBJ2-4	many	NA	TGCAGTGCCGCACAGGGATCCAAAAACATTCAGTACTTC	CSAAQGSKNIQYF
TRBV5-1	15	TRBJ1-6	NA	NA	TGCGCCAGCAGCTTGGAGCCAGGCCAGAGTTCACCCCTCCACTTT	CASSLEPGQSSPLHF
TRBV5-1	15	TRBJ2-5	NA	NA	TGCGCCAGCACCCCAAGTGGCGGGATTAGTGAGACCCAGTACTTC	CASTPSGGISETQYF
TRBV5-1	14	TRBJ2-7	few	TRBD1	TGCGCCAGCAGTTTACCCACAGGGGGCTACGAGCAGTACTTC	CASSLPTGGYEQYF